This T cell receptor (beta chain) derives from a study of blood T cell repertoires in COVID-19 (dated by TCRdb to the early 2020s). For context, the study as a whole: The collaborator samples originated in the United States, Italy and Spain and spanned the acute and convalescent phases of COVID-19. Sample metadata almost always included a de-identified subject ID, COVID-19 status, age in years and sex. A freely available public database, intended as a resource for researchers studying the immune response to SARS-CoV-2, is where the repertoires were released. Samples were obtained from the ongoing ImmuneRACE study (first 160 participants) and from 1,200 or so subjects provided by 6 global collaborators. The dataset comprised deeply sampled blood TCRbeta repertoires from subjects exposed to, actively infected with, or recovered from COVID-19. Where HLA class I and class II types were available, the types were taken from metadata supplied by the sample provider, not from assay-based typing. The prospective study material was composed of cDNA or gDNA derived from T cells, B-cell-depleted T cells, or PBMCs. The research as a whole found: The amount of clinical and demographic metadata varied by source and participant and was provided uncurated.

Remarks on this clone: The clone's antigen remains unknown. No base quality values were provided; no much bigger clone lies one nucleotide off.

Including the terminal cysteine and phenylalanine, the CDR3 comprises 13 residues. The read is trimmed to its CDR3 DNA, 39 bases read in frame from base 1. CDR1 SGHDN and CDR2 FVKESK were looked up in the germline V gene. The V end loses 5 bases and the J end loses 3 bases, and a stretch of 10 bases separates them. Collaborating institutions collected whole blood in K2EDTA tubes following their own protocols. For TCRbeta analysis, collaborators shipped samples in one of three forms: frozen whole blood, isolated PBMCs, or DNA extracted from either of those sample types. TCRbeta CDR3 regions were amplified from genomic DNA using the immunoSEQ Assay, a bias-controlled multiplex PCR. The study's own analysis went as follows. The number of nucleated cells in each sample was estimated by amplification of reference gene primers within the assay. To quantify the absolute abundance of each unique TCRbeta CDR3 rearrangement, sequence reads were collapsed and filtered. For each sample, productive Simpson clonality was calculated by taking the square root of Simpson's diversity index across productive rearrangements. The clones in this table, taken by TCRdb from immuneACCESS, are in-frame only. Not every clone is retained; where verified, under half of the shortfall comes from an unresolved V gene, and the cause of the rest is unknown. V, J and clone size derive from that table, while D and trimming were established from the DNA sequence. The sample table lists some 95,000 clones, about 91% of them with a count of one. Jointly, the top ten make up 1.8% of the sample.

The TCR was taken from a human donor with active COVID-19. The donor label of this sample is uncertain. This sequence uses TRBV14 and TRBJ1-2, and the D gene may be TRBD1, 5 bases matching. The source material was peripheral blood. The DNA sequence is as follows: TGTGCCAGCAGCTATCAACAGGACTATGGCTACACCTTC. It encodes CASSYQQDYGYTF.